This T cell receptor beta chain was documented in a study of identifying expanded T cells in peripheral blood. The study, taken as a whole, reports: Clone count variance between approximately two-week samples rose with total template count. Over about two and four weeks, about 15 and 19 clones changed, versus 1.2 between replicates.

No infections or other immune events were documented during collection. On this clone: The antigen is not known.

TCRdb's table, derived via immunoSEQ multiplex PCR, lists solely in-frame clones and lacks some. This sample yields 110,000 or so clones, of which approximately 90% are seen a single time; about 8.6% belongs to the top ten. The germline gives CDR1 ENHRY, CDR2 SYGVKD. V was trimmed by 10 bases and J by 0 bases, leaving 14 bases between them. CDR3 size: 14 residues. The TCR was taken from a person between 18 and 69 years old in good health. This chain joins TRBV10-3 and TRBJ2-3; TRBD2 might be the D (6 bases). Material for sequencing was blood. The CDR3 is CATRGTFSTDTQYF. CDR3 DNA sequence: TGTGCCACCCGGGGGACTTTTAGCACAGATACGCAGTATTTT.